This TCR beta chain was captured in a study of T cell clonality in common variable immunodeficiency. This clone showed up many times. As yet, its antigen is unknown. The CDR3 goes on 3 residues after the read ends, and that part is filled in from the germline J gene. Each donor provided 5 to 8 ml of heparinized whole blood. Study-wide findings and caveats: Fewer deletions and N-nucleotide insertions were reportedly seen in common variable immunodeficiency TCR beta sequences.

Control and CVID samples contributed equal amounts of genomic DNA. Some clones are missing from TCRdb's copy, which holds only in-frame ones; the method was immunoSEQ multiplex PCR. The sample contains about 41,000 clones, none of them singletons. Germline V gene data show CDR1 as LNHDA and CDR2 as SQIVND (reference sequence). The CDR3 length is 15 residues. Trimming stripped 5 bases from V and 1 base from J, with 12 bases between. Specimen: peripheral blood mononuclear cells. The chain uses TRBV19 and TRBJ2-1; D possibly corresponds to TRBD1 (5 bases). This sequence was found in a person aged 18 to 70 in good health. The sequenced part of the CDR3 DNA is TGTGCCAGTAGTTCGATAGGGGTGTCCTACAATGAG. Its translation: CASSSIGVSYNE. The complete CDR3 reads CASSSIGVSYNEQFF.